This TCR beta chain was sequenced for a study of T cells in Graves' hyperthyroidism and ophthalmopathy. Amplification of TCR beta CDR3 regions used RNA as the template. Researchers ran a first-round RT-PCR on the TCR CDR3 using the HTBI primer set. In TCRdb, the multiplex PCR reads were re-called with MiXCR into one record per CDR3 protein. The sample comprises about 320,000 distinct CDR3 sequences, 15% to 20% of which are singletons, and approximately 31% rests with the top ten. CDR1 is LNHNV and CDR2 is YYDKDF in the germline V gene (reference sequence). This CDR3 contains 13 residues. V was cut by 0 bases and J by 9 bases, with 9 bases left in between.

Sequencing input: blood. The chain has TRBV15 and TRBJ1-5; D call uncertain. The receptor comes from a man younger than 45 with Graves' hyperthyroidism. CDR3: CATSRDQGSPQHF. The CDR3 region has the DNA TGTGCCACCAGCAGAGATCAAGGGTCGCCCCAGCATTTT.